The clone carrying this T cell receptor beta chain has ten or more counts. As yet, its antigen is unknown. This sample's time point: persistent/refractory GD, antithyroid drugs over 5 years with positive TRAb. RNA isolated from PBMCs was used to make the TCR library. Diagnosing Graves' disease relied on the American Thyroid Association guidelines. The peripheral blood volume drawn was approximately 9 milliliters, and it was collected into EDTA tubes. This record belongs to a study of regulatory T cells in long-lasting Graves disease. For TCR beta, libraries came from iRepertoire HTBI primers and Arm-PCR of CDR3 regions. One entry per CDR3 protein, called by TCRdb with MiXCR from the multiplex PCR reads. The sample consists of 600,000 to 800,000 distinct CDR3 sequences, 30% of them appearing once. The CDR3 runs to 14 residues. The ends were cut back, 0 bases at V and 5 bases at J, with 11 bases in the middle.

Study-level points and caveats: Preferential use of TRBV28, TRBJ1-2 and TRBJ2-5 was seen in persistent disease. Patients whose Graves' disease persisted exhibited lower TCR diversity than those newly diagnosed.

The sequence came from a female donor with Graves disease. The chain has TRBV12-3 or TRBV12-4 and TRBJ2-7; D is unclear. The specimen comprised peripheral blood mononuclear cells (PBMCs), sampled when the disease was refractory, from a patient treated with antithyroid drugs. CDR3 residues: CASSLAGGVHEQYF. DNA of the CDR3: TGTGCCAGCAGTTTAGCAGGTGGGGTCCACGAGCAGTACTTC.